The clone carrying this TCR beta chain has just one count. This sample stems from a study of shared clonotypes between healthy human individuals. With 2 bases removed from V and 1 base from J, the gap between germline ends came to 13 bases. Germline V CDR1 and CDR2: SGHAT, FQNNGV. The CDR3 is made up of 16 amino acids. Assay used: immunoSEQ multiplex PCR; TCRdb lists only in-frame clones, some missing. The top ten hold 0.13% of the sample, which has more than 2 million clones, 90% to 95% seen once. The sequence was collected from a man younger than 35 in good health. The sequenced sample was naive CD4+ T cells sorted from blood. Subset given: CD45RA+ positively selected. The chain is built from TRBV11-2 and TRBJ2-3, with D perhaps TRBD2 (6 bases). The CDR3 coding sequence is TGTGCCAGCAGCTTACAGGGTAGCGGCCGCACAGATACGCAGTATTTT. Translating it yields CASSLQGSGRTDTQYF. The entire variable domain, with the rest obtained from reference TRBV11-2 and TRBJ2-3, is as follows: EAGVAQSPRYKIIEKRQSVAFWCNPISGHATLYWYQQILGQGPKLLIQFQNNGVVDDSQLPKDRFSAERLKGVDSTLKIQPAKLEDSAVYLCASSLQGSGRTDTQYFGPGTRLTVL.